This TCR beta chain was profiled in a study of T cells after yellow fever vaccination. For the study at large: Where fractions had low cell numbers, libraries were prepared from them with the SMART-Seq v4 Ultra Low Input RNA kit. General study results and limits: Most clones from primary vaccination resurfaced after the booster (approximately 95% CD4, around 91% CD8). FACS-sorted repertoires could contain abundant clonotypes contaminating from the bulk population. Only a small proportion of the clonotypes turned up in both the CD4 and the CD8 compartments, likely arising from convergent recombination.

This clonotype appeared a few times. The antigen is unknown. CDR3 size: 13 residues. Deletions cut 3 bases from V and 4 bases from J, with 6 bases between. The germline gives CDR1 KGHSH, CDR2 LQKENI. TCRdb independently ran MiXCR on the 5' RACE reads; one entry per CDR3 protein. There are 400,000 to 650,000 distinct CDR3 sequences in the sample; less than 25% occur only once, and about 15% lies in the top ten. This TCR was sampled from a man between 18 and 29 years old who received the YFV17D yellow fever vaccine. Sequenced here: PBMCs, sampled more than 20 days after the first yellow fever vaccination. The genes are TRBV18 and TRBJ1-4; the D is unclear. This CDR3 reads CASSPVFNEKLFF. In nucleotides, the CDR3 is TGTGCCAGCTCACCGGTGTTTAATGAAAAACTGTTTTTT.